This is a list of T cell receptor beta chains from one sample in a study of blood T cell repertoires in COVID-19. Data came from immunoSEQ multiplex PCR; TCRdb stores just in-frame clones and leaves some out. This sample carries tens of thousands of clones, 80% to 90% of them seen once, and the ten largest clones take 1.6%. Sequences were obtained from peripheral blood. Receptors were obtained from a man aged 55 to 70 with acute or convalescent COVID-19. CDR3s leave out the opening cysteine and the closing phenylalanine or tryptophan. Clone size appears in some rows only: once, few, many, or a class for an expanded clone.

CDR3 protein | V gene | clone size
ASSPTGLAGGELF | TRBV19 | few
ASSLATQGYNSPLH | TRBV7-8 | once
AWSVQGARDTIY | TRBV30 | NA
AWQRGPAVGNIQY | TRBV30 | NA
ASSLGTNTGELF | TRBV5-1 | NA
ASSSTTPPGANVLT | TRBV27 | NA
ASGPGTALSYGYT | TRBV12-5 | once
ASSYSSFILTEAF | TRBV6-2/TRBV6-3 | NA
SGEGANYGYT | TRBV29-1 | NA
ASSPNSGDKNIQY | TRBV3-1/TRBV3-2 | NA
ASSFGGTTPLH | TRBV5-8 | NA
ASSLRQGTPLGSEAF | TRBV18 | NA
ASSLTRAGNTIY | TRBV7-9 | NA
ASSPSGVQNEQY | TRBV5-1 | NA
ASSGVAGTANSPLH | TRBV2 | NA
ASSPTLGGTNEKLF | TRBV18 | NA
ASSLTVQGAGGGYT | TRBV27 | NA
ASSIGTNTYEQY | TRBV5-1 | NA
ASSPRTQGIQPQH | TRBV5-1 | NA
ATSRGNGQETQY | TRBV15 | NA
ASSLGDSGYGYT | TRBV5-1 | few
ASSFFARSSYNEQF | TRBV13 | NA
ASSPLGGGATYEQY | TRBV2 | NA